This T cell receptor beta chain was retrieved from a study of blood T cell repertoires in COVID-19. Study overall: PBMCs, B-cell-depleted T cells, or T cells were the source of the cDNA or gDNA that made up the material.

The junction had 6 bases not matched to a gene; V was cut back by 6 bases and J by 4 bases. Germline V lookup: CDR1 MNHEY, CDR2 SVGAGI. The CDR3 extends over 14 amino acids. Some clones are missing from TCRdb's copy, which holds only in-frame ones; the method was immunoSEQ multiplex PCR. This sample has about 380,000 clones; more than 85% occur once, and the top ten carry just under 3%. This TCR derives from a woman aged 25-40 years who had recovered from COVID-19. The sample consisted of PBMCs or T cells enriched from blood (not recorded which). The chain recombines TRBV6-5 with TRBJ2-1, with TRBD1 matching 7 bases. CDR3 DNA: TGTGCCAGCAGCCCGGGGACAGCATACAATGAGCAGTTCTTC. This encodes CASSPGTAYNEQFF.